Below, 29 T cell receptor beta chains from the same sample are listed, as sequenced in a study of regulatory T cells in long-lasting Graves disease. Researchers made TCR beta libraries by using iRepertoire HTBI primers and running Arm-PCR on CDR3 regions. TCRdb independently ran MiXCR on the multiplex PCR reads; one entry per CDR3 protein. The sample has under 500,000 distinct CDR3 sequences; roughly 15% are singletons. This sample's time point: newly diagnosed GD, antithyroid drugs for less than 3 months. The TCR library was prepared using RNA isolated from PBMCs. The same data also contributed to another study, on T cells in Graves' hyperthyroidism and ophthalmopathy.

The material sequenced was peripheral blood mononuclear cells (PBMCs), taken at new diagnosis, from a patient treated with antithyroid drugs. These receptors were obtained from a woman in her thirties with Graves disease.

At least ten counts were recorded for this clonotype. The chain couples TRBV3-1 to TRBJ1-4; D gene uncertain. The germline gives CDR1 LGHDT, CDR2 YNNKEL (reference sequence). V lost 0 bases, J lost 0 bases, and 14 bases lay in between. The CDR3 is 18 amino acids. The CDR3 nucleotides read TGTGCCAGCAGCCAAGATCATCCAGCCCGGTCAACTAATGAAAAACTGTTTTTT. Translated, it gives CASSQDHPARSTNEKLFF.

This clonotype was observed at least ten times. The V gene is TRBV7-9, the J gene TRBJ1-2; a weak D match, TRBD1 (5 bases). V was cut by 4 bases and J by 1 base, with 10 bases left in between. Germline CDR1 SEHNR, CDR2 FQNEAQ (reference sequence). This CDR3 has 14 amino acids. CDR3 region: CASSWGRINYGYTF. Here the CDR3 DNA reads TGTGCCAGCAGCTGGGGACGGATTAACTATGGCTACACCTTC.

This clonotype was seen repeatedly, ten times or more. The gene calls are TRBV7-2 and TRBJ2-5; no clear D gene. The germline V and J ends were trimmed by 1 base and 1 base, with 4 bases remaining between them. The CDR3 loop spans 13 amino acids. Germline V gives CDR1 SGHTA, CDR2 FQGNSA. CDR3 coding DNA: TGTGCCAGCAGCTTAGAACTCCAAGAGACCCAGTACTTC. Translation: CASSLELQETQYF.

This clonotype occurred many times. The V and J genes are TRBV7-2 and TRBJ2-5; possibly TRBD1 for D (6 bases). Germline values: CDR1 SGHTA, CDR2 FQGNSA. This CDR3 has 14 amino acids. Trimming cost V 1 base and J 1 base, with 7 bases left between them. For the CDR3, the DNA is TGTGCCAGCAGCTTAGTGGACAGCCAAGAGACCCAGTACTTC. Its translation is CASSLVDSQETQYF.

The sample holds many counts of this clonotype. J is TRBJ2-3 and V is TRBV18, with 8 bases aligning to TRBD2. The germline V gene has CDR1 KGHSH and CDR2 LQKENI. V lost 3 bases and J lost 4; bases outside the gene matches: 3. This CDR3 has 14 amino acids. The CDR3 protein is CASSPSGSSDTQYF. The CDR3 DNA reads TGTGCCAGCTCACCGAGCGGGAGCTCAGATACGCAGTATTTT.

This clonotype was recorded many times. The chain links TRBV20-1 to TRBJ2-1, with 11 bases lining up with TRBD2. Germline CDR1 DFQATT, CDR2 SNEGSKA (reference sequence). Losses at the gene ends were 1 base for V and 9 bases for J; bases not matched to a gene: 5. The CDR3 sequence is 14 residues long. The CDR3 sequence is CSARASGGSSEQFF. CDR3 in DNA: TGCAGTGCTAGAGCTAGCGGGGGGTCTAGTGAGCAGTTCTTC.

Many counts were recorded for this clonotype. J is TRBJ2-1 and V is TRBV6-1; TRBD1 agrees at 7 bases. Germline V lookup: CDR1 MNHNS, CDR2 SASEGT. The CDR3 extends over 12 amino acids. Germline trimming cut 6 bases from V and 8 bases from J; bases unmatched to any gene: 4. In DNA, the CDR3 is TGTGCCAGCAGAGACAGGGTGCATGAGCAGTTCTTC. Protein: CASRDRVHEQFF.

In its sample, this clonotype was seen a few times. The chain employs TRBV9 and TRBJ2-7, with D possibly matching TRBD1 (6 bases). The V gene lost 6 bases and the J gene lost 2 bases, with 15 bases spanning the gap. The CDR3 is 14 amino acids. Germline values: CDR1 SGDLS, CDR2 YYNGEE. In DNA, the CDR3 is TGTGCCAGCACCCCCATGGACAGCGCCTACGAGCAGTACTTC. Translated, it gives CASTPMDSAYEQYF. Variable domain in full (rest from reference TRBV9 and TRBJ2-7): DSGVTQTPKHLITATGQRVTLRCSPRSGDLSVYWYQQSLDQGLQFLIQYYNGEERAKGNILERFSAQQFPDLHSELNLSSLELGDSALYFCASTPMDSAYEQYFGPGTRLTVT.

This clonotype was picked up many times. This chain links TRBV27 with TRBJ1-1; 7 bases line up with TRBD1. This CDR3 comprises 14 residues. J gave up 4 bases and V 5 bases, and 7 bases lay outside the gene matches. CDR1 and CDR2 from the germline V gene are MNHEY and SMNVEV (reference sequence). CDR3 DNA sequence: TGTGCCAGCAGTGGACAGGTTACGAGCACTGAAGCTTTCTTT. Translation gives CASSGQVTSTEAFF.

This clonotype occurred a few times. The chain employs TRBV7-9 and TRBJ1-5; TRBD1 agrees at 9 bases. The CDR3 totals 16 residues. Trimming removed 5 bases from V and 5 bases from J; junction bases left unmatched: 10. Germline V gene data show CDR1 as SEHNR and CDR2 as FQNEAQ (reference sequence). In nucleotides, the CDR3 is TGTGCCAGCAGCCAAAGTTGGGACAGGGCCGATCAGCCCCAGCATTTT. Protein product: CASSQSWDRADQPQHF.

This sequence joins TRBV27 and TRBJ2-1; 7 bases are shared with TRBD1. The V segment lost 2 bases and the J segment 3 bases; nucleotides outside the gene matches: 10. The V gene's germline CDR1 is MNHEY and CDR2 SMNVEV (reference sequence). This CDR3 has 17 residues. The CDR3: CASSLQQGDIFYNEQFF. DNA for the CDR3: TGTGCCAGCAGTTTACAGCAGGGGGACATCTTCTACAATGAGCAGTTCTTC.

This clonotype was recorded a few times. V is TRBV27 and J is TRBJ2-1, with 9 positions matching TRBD2. Germline V gives CDR1 MNHEY, CDR2 SMNVEV (reference sequence). CDR3 length: 16 residues. Losses at the gene ends were 1 base for V and 9 bases for J; bases not matched to a gene: 10. CDR3 sequence: CASSLFSAGGPGEQFF. In DNA form, the CDR3 reads TGTGCCAGCAGTTTATTTTCTGCGGGAGGGCCAGGTGAGCAGTTCTTC.

This clonotype was seen repeatedly, ten times or more. The genes are TRBV18 and TRBJ2-7, with 9 bases matching TRBD1. Germline-derived CDR1 and CDR2 are KGHSH and LQKENI. J gave up 6 bases and V 5 bases, and 5 bases lay outside the gene matches. The length of the CDR3 is 13 residues. CDR3 sequence: CASSADRGREQYF. The CDR3 DNA follows: TGTGCCAGCTCAGCGGACAGGGGCCGCGAGCAGTACTTC.

This chain connects TRBV7-9 to TRBJ1-1, with D uncertain. The V end lost 5 bases, the J end lost 13 bases, and 17 bases lay between the germline ends. CDR3 length: 12 residues. Germline CDR1 SEHNR, CDR2 FQNEAQ (reference sequence). In nucleotides, the CDR3 is TGTGCCAGCAGCCCCCCAGGTCCTTTATATTTCTTT. Protein: CASSPPGPLYFF.

Comments on this clonotype: The junction shows a germline mismatch at one end, possibly a read error. This chain joins TRBV5-1 and TRBJ1-1; D may be TRBD1 (5 bases). The CDR3 sequence is 14 residues long. Germline-derived CDR1 and CDR2 are SGHRS and YFSETQ. The CDR3, as DNA: TGCGTCAGCAGCTTTCGACAGCTGAACACTGAAGCTTTCTTT. It encodes CVSSFRQLNTEAFF.

This chain links TRBV10-3 with TRBJ2-3; no definite D call. The V gene lost 10 bases and the J gene lost 0 bases, with 11 bases spanning the gap. Germline loops: CDR1 ENHRY, CDR2 SYGVKD. This CDR3 is 13 amino acids long. The CDR3 region is CASHSLSTDTQYF. CDR3 bases: TGTGCCAGTCACAGCCTTAGCACAGATACGCAGTATTTT.

Of note for this clonotype: With a much larger clone just one base away, this may be a read error. V and J are TRBV6-9 and TRBJ1-2, with D unclear. The CDR3 length is 15 residues. V shed 3 bases and J shed 1 base, with 12 bases lying between them. Germline lookup yields CDR1 MNHGY and CDR2 SVAAGI. CDR3 sequence reads: CASSYLGSGNYGYTF. The DNA for the CDR3 is TGTGCCAGCAGTTACTTGGGCTCGGGTAACTATGGCTACACCTTC.

This clonotype was seen repeatedly, ten times or more. The chain recombines TRBV11-2 with TRBJ2-1, with D unresolved. This CDR3 is 12 amino acids long. Germline values: CDR1 SGHAT, CDR2 FQNNGV. V was shortened by 4 bases and J by 6 bases, with 7 bases between the two germline ends. The CDR3 DNA follows: TGTGCCAGCAGCTGGTTGGGCAATGAGCAGTTCTTC. Encoded protein: CASSWLGNEQFF.

This clonotype was found many times. The chain joins TRBV20-1 to TRBJ2-1; possibly TRBD2 for D (6 bases). There are 13 residues in the CDR3. Germline V lookup: CDR1 DFQATT, CDR2 SNEGSKA (reference sequence). The CDR3 sequence: CSTRGLSGNEQFF. CDR3 nucleotides: TGCAGCACTAGGGGACTCTCGGGGAATGAGCAGTTCTTC.

The chain links TRBV5-1 to TRBJ2-7; 7 nucleotides match TRBD2. The CDR3 length is 11 residues. The V gene end was trimmed by 3 bases and the J gene end by 8 bases; junction bases not matched to a gene: 2. Per germline, CDR1 SGHRS and CDR2 YFSETQ. The CDR3 DNA is TGCGCCAGCAGCTGGGGGGGACAGCAGTACTTC. Its translation is CASSWGGQQYF.

This clonotype has at least ten counts. This sequence joins TRBV15 and TRBJ1-5; weak D call: TRBD1 (6 bases). This CDR3 comprises 16 residues. CDR1 is LNHNV and CDR2 is YYDKDF in the germline V gene (reference sequence). V lost 2 bases and J 0 bases, leaving 11 bases between the germline ends. The CDR3 DNA sequence: TGTGCCACCAGCAGAAACCCAGGGGTTAGCAATCAGCCCCAGCATTTT. It is translated as CATSRNPGVSNQPQHF.

Turning to this clonotype: A much more abundant neighbour one base away suggests this may be a read error. V and J are TRBV7-9 and TRBJ1-1; D not resolved. The CDR3 is 14 residues long. The ends were cut back, 2 bases at V and 1 base at J, with 8 bases in the middle. Looked up from germline, CDR1 is SEHNR and CDR2 is FQNEAQ (reference sequence). CDR3 protein: CASSLTGSNTEAFF. CDR3 sequence (DNA): TGTGCCAGCAGCTTAACCGGGTCGAACACTGAAGCTTTCTTT.

The CDR3 coding sequence is TGCGCCAGCAGCCAAGGAAGGCTGGGGCCCCAGCATTTT. It yields the protein CASSQGRLGPQHF. The rearrangement joins TRBV4-1 to TRBJ1-5; no reliable D call. Germline V gene sequence: CDR1 MGHRA, CDR2 YSYEKL. This CDR3 has 13 residues. V lost 1 base, J lost 9 bases, and 10 bases lay in between.

The rearrangement joins TRBV10-3 to TRBJ2-7; 9 positions agree with TRBD1. Germline assignment: CDR1 ENHRY and CDR2 SYGVKD. After removal of 7 bases from V and 1 base from J, the junction contained 5 bases not matched to a gene. This CDR3 contains 14 residues. The CDR3 region has the DNA TGTGCCATCACCAGGGACAGGGAATCCTACGAGCAGTACTTC. It codes for CAITRDRESYEQYF.

There are many counts of this clonotype. J is TRBJ2-1 and V is TRBV2; 9 bases match TRBD2. CDR1 is SNHLY, CDR2 FYNNEI, per germline. The junction had 5 bases not matched to a gene; V was cut back by 7 bases and J by 4 bases. This CDR3 region has 14 residues. The CDR3 protein is CASMIAGGYNEQFF. CDR3 nucleotide sequence: TGTGCCAGCATGATCGCGGGAGGGTACAATGAGCAGTTCTTC.

The genes are TRBV6-2 or TRBV6-3 and TRBJ2-2, with 10 bases identical to TRBD2. The CDR3 has 15 residues. Losses at the gene ends were 6 bases for V and 5 bases for J; bases not matched to a gene: 6. Germline values: CDR1 MNHEY, CDR2 SVGEGT. CDR3 loop: CASSTTSGRTGELFF. CDR3 nucleotide sequence: TGTGCCAGCAGCACGACTAGCGGGCGGACCGGGGAGCTGTTTTTT.

This clonotype was counted at least ten times. This sequence joins TRBV5-4 and TRBJ1-1; D is unresolved. The V gene's germline CDR1 is SGHNT and CDR2 YYREEE (reference sequence). The length of the CDR3 is 11 residues. V was pared by 9 bases and J by 1 base, with 7 bases between. CDR3 sequence: CATPENTEAFF. The CDR3 coding sequence is TGTGCCACACCAGAGAACACTGAAGCTTTCTTT.

At least ten counts were recorded for this clonotype. V is TRBV6-2 or TRBV6-3 and J is TRBJ2-1, with 13 bases that match TRBD2. V trimming: 2 bases; J trimming: 4 bases; junction bases outside the gene matches: 5. This CDR3 comprises 17 residues. The germline gives CDR1 MNHEY, CDR2 SVGEGT. CDR3 loop: CASSYVRTSGGYNEQFF. The CDR3 DNA follows: TGTGCCAGCAGTTACGTCAGGACTAGCGGGGGATACAATGAGCAGTTCTTC.

Many counts were recorded for this clonotype. V and J are TRBV28 and TRBJ2-1; TRBD2 matches at 13 bases. V trimming: 6 bases; J trimming: 16 bases; junction bases outside the gene matches: 15. Germline CDR1 and CDR2: MDHEN and SYDVKM. CDR3 length equals 15 residues. This CDR3 reads CASRGVTGLAGIQFF. The CDR3 DNA is TGTGCCAGCAGGGGGGTAACGGGACTAGCGGGAATACAATTCTTC.